A selection of T cell receptor beta chains follows, all from one sample in a study of T-cell reconstitution after alpha-beta-depleted transplantation in children. TCRdb re-called the PCR reads with MiXCR, one entry per CDR3 protein. The sample includes about 100,000 distinct CDR3 sequences, 7.5% to 9% of them seen just once. The sequenced sample was PBMCs, obtained before TCRalphabeta/CD19-depleted stem cell transplant. These receptors were collected from a boy under 10 years old with acute lymphoblastic leukemia, due to receive a stem cell transplant. CDR3s leave out the opening cysteine and the closing phenylalanine or tryptophan. Each record gives: clone size, J gene, V gene, CDR3 protein. The size entry is marked missing in some rows and otherwise reads once, few, many or a size class.

few | TRBJ1-2 | TRBV7-9 | ASSLGEKLNT
many | TRBJ2-1 | TRBV7-2 | ASSLMTGGRYNEQF
. | TRBJ2-5 | TRBV11-2 | ASSLGTGGFEETQY
. | TRBJ1-2 | TRBV5-1 | ASNPARVSRGVGDGYT
many | TRBJ2-3 | TRBV4-3 | ASSFSGSTDTQY
. | TRBJ1-5 | TRBV3-1 | ASSPGTGSWQPQH
many | TRBJ2-6 | TRBV4-2 | ASSQDGGAGANVLT
few | TRBJ2-2 | TRBV12-3/TRBV12-4 | ASSLPDVDGELF
. | TRBJ2-5 | TRBV5-1 | ASSPAYPRDTRGEETQY
. | TRBJ2-3 | TRBV7-9 | ASSTSGSTDTQY
many | TRBJ2-1 | TRBV5-1 | ASSLGSRTTYNEQF
many | TRBJ2-1 | TRBV7-2 | ASRPPGGAYNEQF
many | TRBJ2-7 | TRBV6-1 | ASTSTRGREQY
many | TRBJ2-3 | TRBV6-4 | ASSLGTSGGRDTQY
many | TRBJ2-5 | TRBV6-1 | ASSPRQFQETQY
many | TRBJ2-5 | TRBV29-1 | SVVRGFGETQY
many | TRBJ1-2 | TRBV10-3 | AISERKERYT
. | TRBJ1-1 | TRBV4-1 | ASSQVGFNTEAF
. | TRBJ1-6 | TRBV6-2/TRBV6-3 | ASSLLTGNSPLH
many | TRBJ1-1 | TRBV4-3 | ASSQVELNTEAF
many | TRBJ2-5 | TRBV6-6 | AAGQGETQY
. | TRBJ2-7 | TRBV4-1 | ASSQKGGSGASSYEQY
once | TRBJ1-1 | TRBV20-1 | SAYTGLMNTEAF
. | TRBJ2-7 | TRBV5-1 | ASSLFGGGTPSYEQY
many | TRBJ1-2 | TRBV12-3/TRBV12-4 | ASRRDGNYGYT
many | TRBJ2-7 | TRBV5-6 | ASSFNSYEQY